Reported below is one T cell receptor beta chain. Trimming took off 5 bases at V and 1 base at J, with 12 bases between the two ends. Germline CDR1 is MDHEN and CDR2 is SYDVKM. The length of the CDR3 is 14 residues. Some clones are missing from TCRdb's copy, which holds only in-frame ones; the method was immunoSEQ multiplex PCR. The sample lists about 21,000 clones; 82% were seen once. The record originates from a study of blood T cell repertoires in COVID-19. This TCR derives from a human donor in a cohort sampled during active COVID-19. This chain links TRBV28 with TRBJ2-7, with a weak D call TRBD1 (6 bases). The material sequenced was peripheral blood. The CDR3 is CASSNQDSSYEQYF. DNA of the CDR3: TGTGCCAGCAGTAACCAGGACAGTTCCTACGAGCAGTACTTC.